The entry that follows covers one TCR beta chain sequence. V was trimmed by 5 bases and J by 6 bases, leaving 13 bases between them. The germline CDR1 and CDR2 sequences are SSHAT and FNYEAQ (reference sequence). CDR3 length: 14 residues. These data originate in a study of blood T cell repertoires in COVID-19. TCRdb keeps only in-frame clones here, not all; method: immunoSEQ multiplex PCR. The sample lists 50,000 to 65,000 clones, approximately 84% occurring once. The chain recombines TRBV7-7 with TRBJ1-4; possibly TRBD1 for D (6 bases). The source is a human donor in a cohort sampled during active COVID-19. Sequencing was done on a sample of peripheral blood. The CDR3 region is CASSPLTGYEKLFF. CDR3 DNA: TGTGCCAGCAGCCCCTTGACAGGCTATGAAAAACTGTTTTTT.